The rows below give T cell receptor beta chains drawn from one sample of a study of blood T cells in healthy people across ages. In TCRdb, the 5' RACE reads were re-called with MiXCR into one record per CDR3 protein. The sample includes around 1.7 million distinct CDR3 sequences, 28% of them seen just once. Sequencing was performed on blood. These receptors all stem from a woman aged 30 to 39 in good health. Each CDR3 is given with its conserved first and last residue. A D gene is named only where the DNA matches it firmly. Not all rows give a size; the values are once, few, many and, for expanded clones, a class.

NA	TRBV7-3	NA	TRBJ2-2	TGTGCCAGCAGCTTAGGGACGTACACCGGGGAGTTGTTTTTT	CASSLGTYTGELFF
NA	TRBV10-3	NA	TRBJ2-1	TGTGCCATCAGTGAGTCCGCTGGGACGCTGGGGGAGCAGTTCTTC	CAISESAGTLGEQFF
NA	TRBV12-3/TRBV12-4	few	TRBJ1-2	TGTGCCAGCAGTTTACGGACACCTCATGGCTACACCTTC	CASSLRTPHGYTF
NA	TRBV24-1	few	TRBJ1-2	TGTGCCACCAGTGATTTGGGGGCTGGAAGGAATTACTATGGCTACACCTTC	CATSDLGAGRNYYGYTF
NA	TRBV11-2	NA	TRBJ2-5	TGTGCCAGCAGCTCGAGCTACGGGTCGGCAGGGGCCTCGGGAGAGACCCAGTACTTC	CASSSSYGSAGASGETQYF
NA	TRBV7-2	NA	TRBJ1-5	TGTGCCAGCAGCCCCAGAGTGGGGAATAGCAATCAGCCCCAGCATTTT	CASSPRVGNSNQPQHF
NA	TRBV29-1	few	TRBJ2-5	TGCAGCGTTGAAGATCGGCCGATCCGAGAGACCCAGTACTTC	CSVEDRPIRETQYF
NA	TRBV18	many	TRBJ2-7	TGTGCCGCCCGCCGGGACGGACGATACGAGCAGTACTTC	CAARRDGRYEQYF
NA	TRBV7-2	few	TRBJ1-2	TGTGCCAGCAGCTTTGATCAGGGACCTAACTATGGCTACACCTTC	CASSFDQGPNYGYTF
NA	TRBV5-1	NA	TRBJ1-1	TGCGCCAGCAGCTCGAGTGACTTGGGGAACACTGAAGCTTTCTTT	CASSSSDLGNTEAFF
NA	TRBV7-9	few	TRBJ1-5	TGTGCCAGCAGCCTCGCTGGGGATCAAAATCAGCCCCAGCATTTT	CASSLAGDQNQPQHF
NA	TRBV5-1	few	TRBJ2-5	TGCGCCAGCAGCTTGCGGCTAGCTCTGACTGAGACCCAGTACTTC	CASSLRLALTETQYF
NA	TRBV7-2	NA	TRBJ2-7	TGTGCCAGCAGGAAATCAGGTGACTACGAGCAGTACTTC	CASRKSGDYEQYF
NA	TRBV20-1	NA	TRBJ1-4	TGCAGTGGCCGGGGAGGGGCGGCGGACCCAGAAAAACTGTTTTTT	CSGRGGAADPEKLFF
TRBD1	TRBV20-1	few	TRBJ2-3	TGCAGTTCGACGCCGGGACAGGGAGATACGCAGTATTTT	CSSTPGQGDTQYF
NA	TRBV29-1	many	TRBJ2-7	TGCAGCGTTGAGAAGGGAAGGGCCTACGAGCAGTACTTC	CSVEKGRAYEQYF
NA	TRBV6-1	few	TRBJ2-5	TGTGCCAGCAGACGGGACACCCCCTCAGGAGAGACCCAGTACTTC	CASRRDTPSGETQYF
NA	TRBV7-9	few	TRBJ2-1	TGTGCCAGCAGCCCACCCGGACAGTACTACAATGAGCAGTTCTTC	CASSPPGQYYNEQFF
TRBD1	TRBV3-1	NA	TRBJ2-4	TGTGCCAGCAGTCTACAGGCCCAGGGGGACATTCAGTACTTC	CASSLQAQGDIQYF
NA	TRBV6-6	few	TRBJ2-3	TGTGCCAGCAGCCCCGCGTCGGGAAAAGCAGATACGCAGTATTTT	CASSPASGKADTQYF
NA	TRBV7-2	NA	TRBJ1-6	TGTGCCAGCAGCCCAGGGTGGTCCTATAATTCACCCCTCCACTTT	CASSPGWSYNSPLHF
NA	TRBV7-9	NA	TRBJ1-5	TGTGCCAGCAGCTCGGACATCCAGCCCCAGCATTTT	CASSSDIQPQHF
NA	TRBV6-1	NA	TRBJ2-5	NA	CASSEGVGAGTVFF
NA	TRBV25-1	few	TRBJ2-5	TGTGCCAGCAGTGAATATAGTACAGTTGAGACCCAGTACTTC	CASSEYSTVETQYF
NA	TRBV29-1	NA	TRBJ1-2	TGCAGCGTTGATCAAGGGATCTACTATGGCTACACCTTC	CSVDQGIYYGYTF
NA	TRBV11-2	few	TRBJ2-1	TGTGCCAGCAGCTTAGATCACACAGGGTACAATGAGCAGTTCTTC	CASSLDHTGYNEQFF
TRBD2	TRBV7-6	NA	TRBJ2-3	TGTGCCAGCAGCTTTTCCCCTAGCGGGAGGGGCACAGATACGCAGTATTTT	CASSFSPSGRGTDTQYF
NA	TRBV24-1	NA	TRBJ2-3	TGTGCCACCAGTGATTTCGCTAGCACAGATACGCAGTATTTT	CATSDFASTDTQYF
TRBD2	TRBV5-5	few	TRBJ2-7	TGTGCCAGCAGCGCAGCGGGATCCCACTACGAGCAGTACTTC	CASSAAGSHYEQYF
TRBD2	TRBV7-2	few	TRBJ2-5	TGTGCCAGCAGCTCACTGGGGACTAGTCAAGAGACCCGGTACTTC	CASSSLGTSQETRYF
TRBD2	TRBV7-2	NA	TRBJ2-7	TGTGCCAGCAGCTTAGACGGGAGGGCCGGCTACGAGCAGTACTTC	CASSLDGRAGYEQYF
TRBD1	TRBV6-5	many	TRBJ1-2	TGCGCCAGCAGCTACGACAGGGACGGCTACACCTTC	CASSYDRDGYTF
NA	TRBV28	few	TRBJ1-2	TGTGCCAGCACCAATAACGGGAACGGCTACACCTTC	CASTNNGNGYTF
TRBD2	TRBV20-1	few	TRBJ2-7	TGCAGTGCTACGGACAGCGGGGGGTACGAGCAGTACTTC	CSATDSGGYEQYF
NA	TRBV12-3/TRBV12-4	NA	TRBJ1-2	TGTGCCAGCAGTTTATTGGGCGGACGGCTCTATGGCTACACCTTC	CASSLLGGRLYGYTF
NA	TRBV20-1	NA	TRBJ1-1	TGCAGTGCCCCACCTCCCCAGTGGGGAGCTTTCTTT	CSAPPPQWGAFF
NA	TRBV5-1	few	TRBJ1-1	TGCGCCAGCAGTTCCTCCGTGGGGAACACTGAAGCTTTCTTT	CASSSSVGNTEAFF
NA	TRBV7-9	many	TRBJ1-4	TGTGCCAGCAGCTTAGAGGGGGCTAATGAAAAACTGTTTTTT	CASSLEGANEKLFF
TRBD2	TRBV9	NA	TRBJ2-4	TGTGCCAGCAGCGCCGGGACTAGCGGAAACATTCAGTACTTC	CASSAGTSGNIQYF
TRBD1	TRBV28	few	TRBJ1-5	TGTGCCAGCAGTAGTTCGCGGACAGGGTTATTCGGTTATCAGCCCCAGCATTTT	CASSSSRTGLFGYQPQHF
NA	TRBV5-5	few	TRBJ1-2	TGTGCCAGTGGCAGGACAGAAAGCAACTATGGCTACACCTTC	CASGRTESNYGYTF
NA	TRBV7-9	once	TRBJ2-1	TGTACCAGCAGCTTTGGTACAGAACTTCGCTCCTACAATGAGCAGTTCTTC	CTSSFGTELRSYNEQFF
NA	TRBV6-5	NA	TRBJ1-6	TGTGCCAGCACCAAGGGGAGGGGATTTAATTCACCCCTCCACTTT	CASTKGRGFNSPLHF
NA	TRBV28	NA	TRBJ1-2	TGTGCCACTCGGCCCGAACATCTGCCGCGCTACACCTTC	CATRPEHLPRYTF
NA	TRBV20-1	many	TRBJ2-7	TGCAGTGCCGAGGGCGGGTATTCCTCCTACGAGCAGTACTTC	CSAEGGYSSYEQYF
TRBD1	TRBV6-5	few	TRBJ1-2	TGTGCCAGCAGAGGCGACAGGGGGTTCTATGGCTACACCTTC	CASRGDRGFYGYTF
TRBD2	TRBV6-5	NA	TRBJ2-7	TGTGCCAGCAGTTACTCGCTAGCGGGGGGACCAAAAACCGTCAATGAGCAGTACTTC	CASSYSLAGGPKTVNEQYF
TRBD2	TRBV29-1	many	TRBJ2-1	TGCAGCGGTACCCTGAGACTAGCGGGAGGAATGGGTGAGCAGTTCTTC	CSGTLRLAGGMGEQFF
NA	TRBV29-1	many	TRBJ2-5	TGCAGTGGGGGGGCCCGATCGGAGACCCAGTACTTC	CSGGARSETQYF
NA	TRBV20-1	NA	TRBJ2-3	TGCAGTGCCGGCGGGGGGACAGGCGGCACAGATACGCAGTATTTT	CSAGGGTGGTDTQYF
TRBD1	TRBV10-3	NA	TRBJ2-4	TGTGCCATCAGAGGTGGCAGGGGGCTGAGTGAGCAGTACTTC	CAIRGGRGLSEQYF
TRBD1	TRBV20-1	NA	TRBJ2-7	TGCAGTGCTCAGACGACAGGGTACTCCTGCGAGCAGTACTTC	CSAQTTGYSCEQYF
NA	TRBV5-1	many	TRBJ2-7	TGCGCCAGCAGCCCCGACGTGGCGGCCTACGAGCAGTACTTC	CASSPDVAAYEQYF